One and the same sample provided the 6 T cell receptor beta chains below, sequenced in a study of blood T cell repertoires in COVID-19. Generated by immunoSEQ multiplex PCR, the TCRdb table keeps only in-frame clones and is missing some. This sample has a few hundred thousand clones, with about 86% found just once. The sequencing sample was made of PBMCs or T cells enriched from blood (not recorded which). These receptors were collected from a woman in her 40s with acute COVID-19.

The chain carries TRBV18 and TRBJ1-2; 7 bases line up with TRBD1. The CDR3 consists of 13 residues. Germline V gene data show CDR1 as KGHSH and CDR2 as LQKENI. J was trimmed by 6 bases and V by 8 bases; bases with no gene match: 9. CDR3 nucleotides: TGTGCCAGCACCTCCGCAGGGGGGAATGGCTACACCTTC. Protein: CASTSAGGNGYTF.

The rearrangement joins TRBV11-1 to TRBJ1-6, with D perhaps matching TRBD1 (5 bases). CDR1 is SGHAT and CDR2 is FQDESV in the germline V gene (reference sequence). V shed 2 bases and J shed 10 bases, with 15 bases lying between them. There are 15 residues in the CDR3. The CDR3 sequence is CASSLKDGGLSPLHF. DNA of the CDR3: TGTGCCAGCAGCTTAAAGGACGGGGGACTGTCACCCCTCCACTTT.

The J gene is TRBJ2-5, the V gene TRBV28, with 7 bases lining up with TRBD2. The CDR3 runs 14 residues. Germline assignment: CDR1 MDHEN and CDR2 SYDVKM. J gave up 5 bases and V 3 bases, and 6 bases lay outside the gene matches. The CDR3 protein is CASSLSGRLETQYF. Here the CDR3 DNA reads TGTGCCAGCAGTTTGTCCGGGAGGTTGGAGACCCAGTACTTC.

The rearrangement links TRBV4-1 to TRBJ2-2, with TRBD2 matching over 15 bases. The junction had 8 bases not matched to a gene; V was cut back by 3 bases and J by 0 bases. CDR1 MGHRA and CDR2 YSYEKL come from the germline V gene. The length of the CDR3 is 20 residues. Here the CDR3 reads CASSQDRTSGRASNTGELFF. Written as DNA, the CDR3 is TGCGCCAGCAGCCAGGACCGGACTAGCGGGAGGGCCTCGAACACCGGGGAGCTGTTTTTT.

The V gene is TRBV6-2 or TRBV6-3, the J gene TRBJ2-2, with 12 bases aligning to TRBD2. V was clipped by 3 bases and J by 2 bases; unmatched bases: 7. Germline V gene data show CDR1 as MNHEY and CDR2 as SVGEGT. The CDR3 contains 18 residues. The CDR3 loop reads CASSYWLAGGLNTGELFF. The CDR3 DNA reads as TGTGCCAGCAGTTATTGGCTAGCGGGAGGGTTAAACACCGGGGAGCTGTTTTTT.

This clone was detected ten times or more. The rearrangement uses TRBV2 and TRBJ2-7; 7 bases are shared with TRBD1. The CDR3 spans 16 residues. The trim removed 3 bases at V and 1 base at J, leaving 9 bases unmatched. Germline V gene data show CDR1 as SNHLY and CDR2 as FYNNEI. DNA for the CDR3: TGTGCCAGCAGTGACCCGACAGGGCTGGGATCCTACGAGCAGTACTTC. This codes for CASSDPTGLGSYEQYF.